The following is a T cell receptor beta chain sequence with its context. This entry is derived from a study of blood T cell repertoires in COVID-19. Study overall: Sites across the United States, Italy and Spain contributed samples from acute and convalescent COVID-19.

The germline V gene encodes CDR1 LGHDT and CDR2 YNNKEL (reference sequence). Between the trimmed V and J ends, which lost 1 base and 7 bases, there was a span of 17 bases. The CDR3 sequence is 16 residues long. Generated by immunoSEQ multiplex PCR, the TCRdb table keeps only in-frame clones and is missing some. The profile shows a few hundred thousand clones, approximately 90% of them singletons. This clonotype was sampled from a young man who had recovered from COVID-19. The sequenced material came from PBMCs or T cells enriched from blood (not recorded which). The V and J genes are TRBV3-1 (or the pseudogene TRBV3-2) and TRBJ2-1; perhaps TRBD2 as D (6 bases). CDR3 coding DNA: TGTGCCAGCAGCCAAGGGGTGACTAGGACGTCGAATGAGCAGTTCTTC. Protein sequence: CASSQGVTRTSNEQFF.